The source of this TCR beta chain is a study of human T cells and chemical hapten exposure. Overall study context: Among samples, TCR yields varied mainly because of small differences in pooled library volume.

Trimming shortened V by 0 bases and J by 0 bases, and 15 bases separated the two germline ends. The CDR3 is 17 residues long. Germline CDR1 reads DFQATT; CDR2 reads SNEGSKA (reference sequence). The authors' total RNA extraction used unfractionated whole blood. In this sample, this clonotype turned up a few times. Unique molecular identifiers were affixed to discrete cDNA molecules within the library. Original analysis: Sample-level TCR yields exhibited a median of approximately 96,000, with a range of roughly 20,000 to 700,000. TCRdb reprocessed the 5' RACE reads with MiXCR, giving one entry per CDR3 protein. The V and J calls come from TCRdb's annotation, not from the publication. This table holds around 100,000 distinct CDR3 sequences, roughly 19% found once.

The TCR originated in a human donor in good health. The chain uses TRBV20-1 and TRBJ2-1, with a weak D call TRBD2 (6 bases). CDR3 in DNA: TGCAGTGCTAGAGACCTCCTTAGCGGAAGCTCCTACAATGAGCAGTTCTTC. Translation gives CSARDLLSGSSYNEQFF.